These 3 T cell receptor beta chains were sequenced from one sample in a study of regulatory T cells in long-lasting Graves disease. HTBI primers from iRepertoire and Arm-PCR of CDR3 regions yielded the TCR beta libraries. MiXCR was run by TCRdb on the multiplex PCR reads, yielding one entry per CDR3 protein. The sample yields a few hundred thousand distinct CDR3 sequences, around 13% seen once. Stated time point: newly diagnosed GD, antithyroid drugs for less than 3 months. The TCR library was prepared using RNA isolated from PBMCs. These data also featured in a second study, about T cells in Graves' hyperthyroidism and ophthalmopathy.

The sample here was peripheral blood mononuclear cells (PBMCs), taken at new diagnosis, from a patient treated with antithyroid drugs. Receptors were obtained from a woman in her forties or fifties with Graves disease.

This clonotype came up a few times. The V call is TRBV29-1, the J call TRBJ2-7; 7 positions agree with TRBD1. Germline assignment: CDR1 SQVTM and CDR2 ANQGSEA. The V and J ends lost 7 bases and 6 bases, in that order; junction bases with no gene match: 15. CDR3 size: 14 residues. CDR3 residues: CSAVILDRAPEQYF. The CDR3 bases are TGCAGCGCAGTGATTCTTGACAGGGCTCCCGAGCAGTACTTC.

This clonotype was observed many times. This rearrangement joins TRBV5-1 to TRBJ2-1; D is undetermined. V was pared by 0 bases and J by 3 bases, with 7 bases between. The CDR3 has 14 amino acids. Germline V gene sequence: CDR1 SGHRS, CDR2 YFSETQ. The CDR3 DNA reads TGCGCCAGCAGCTTGGATTACTTCTACAATGAGCAGTTCTTC. Protein: CASSLDYFYNEQFF.

A word on this clonotype: A much larger clonotype is one base distant, so this may be a read error. This chain connects TRBV10-3 to TRBJ2-5, with 7 nucleotides matching TRBD2. The V gene end was trimmed by 3 bases and the J gene end by 5 bases; junction bases not matched to a gene: 9. The CDR3 runs to 15 residues. Germline CDR1 and CDR2: ENHRY and SYGVKD. This CDR3 is CAISEYRGLEETQYF. The DNA for the CDR3 is TGTGCCATCAGTGAATACCGCGGACTAGAGGAGACCCAGTACTTC.